The 25 T cell receptor beta chains presented below share a single source sample, sequenced in a study of chemoradiotherapy in HPV16-positive cancers. Repertoires were generated with immunoSEQ multiplex PCR, while TCRdb's copy carries only in-frame clones and drops some. The data contain 25,000 to 35,000 clones, around 88% of them singletons. The sample in question was blood, obtained from a patient who underwent chemoradiotherapy. The receptors stem from a human donor with HPV-associated anogenital cancer.

The rearrangement links TRBV29-1 to TRBJ1-2; 9 bases agree with TRBD1. Losses at the gene ends were 3 bases for V and 5 bases for J; bases not matched to a gene: 4. Per germline, CDR1 SQVTM and CDR2 ANQGSEA. The CDR3 is 13 residues long. In DNA, the CDR3 is TGCAGCGTTGAGACAGGGGGGACGTATGGCTACACCTTC. It is translated as CSVETGGTYGYTF.

The gene calls are TRBV30 and TRBJ1-2; D perhaps matches TRBD1 (6 bases). This CDR3 is 12 amino acids long. V dropped 8 bases and J dropped 5 bases, with 15 bases sitting between them. Per the germline V gene, CDR1 is GTSNPN and CDR2 is SVGIG (reference sequence). The CDR3: CAGGRGAYGYTF. DNA for the CDR3: TGTGCCGGGGGGAGGGGGGCATATGGCTACACCTTC.

This chain's CDR3 is CASSQDRGPSSYEQYF. CDR3 sequence (DNA): TGTGCCAGCAGCCAGGACAGGGGGCCGAGCTCCTACGAGCAGTACTTC. This chain connects TRBV11-2 to TRBJ2-7; the match to TRBD1 covers 11 bases. V lost 5 bases and J lost 0; bases outside the gene matches: 6. The germline V gene encodes CDR1 SGHAT and CDR2 FQNNGV. CDR3 length: 16 residues.

The rearrangement joins TRBV7-6 to TRBJ1-2; tentative D call: TRBD1 (5 bases). Germline V gene sequence: CDR1 SGHVS, CDR2 FNYEAQ. The CDR3 has 14 residues. Between the trimmed V and J ends, which lost 1 base and 6 bases, there was a span of 12 bases. The CDR3: CASSLVGGENGYTF. CDR3 sequence (DNA): TGTGCCAGCAGCTTAGTTGGGGGAGAAAATGGCTACACCTTC.

This CDR3 reads CASSLNQGTGERNTEAFF. CDR3 bases: TGCGCCAGCAGCCTCAATCAAGGGACAGGGGAAAGAAACACTGAAGCTTTCTTT. The chain recombines TRBV5-1 with TRBJ1-1; 10 bases align to TRBD1. Germline V lookup: CDR1 SGHRS, CDR2 YFSETQ. The ends lost 4 bases at V and 2 bases at J; junction bases unmatched: 14. This CDR3 contains 18 residues.

The chain recombines TRBV7-2 with TRBJ1-5; TRBD1 matches at 9 bases. J was trimmed by 7 bases and V by 1 base; bases with no gene match: 5. Looked up from germline, CDR1 is SGHTA and CDR2 is FQGNSA. This CDR3 region has 15 residues. CDR3: CASSLDDRGGQPQHF. As DNA, the CDR3 is TGTGCCAGCAGCTTAGACGACAGGGGGGGCCAGCCCCAGCATTTT.

This clone has more than one count but fewer than ten. CDR3 residues: CASSDGGQGKAEAFF. The CDR3 nucleotides are TGTGCCAGCAGTGATGGGGGACAGGGGAAAGCTGAAGCTTTCTTT. The chain recombines TRBV6-1 with TRBJ1-1; TRBD1 aligns across 10 bases. J lost 6 bases, V lost 3 bases, and 7 bases had no gene match. CDR1 MNHNS and CDR2 SASEGT come from the germline V gene. The CDR3 runs to 15 residues.

V and J are TRBV2 and TRBJ1-2; D might be TRBD1 (6 bases). The CDR3 consists of 13 residues. Germline lookup yields CDR1 SNHLY and CDR2 FYNNEI. The V end lost 10 bases, the J end lost 4 bases, and 16 bases lay between the germline ends. In DNA form, the CDR3 reads TGTGCCATCCCACAGGGAACCATCTATGGCTACACCTTC. This codes for CAIPQGTIYGYTF. Supplemented by reference TRBV2 and TRBJ1-2, the full variable domain reads EPEVTQTPSHQVTQMGQEVILRCVPISNHLYFYWYRQILGQKVEFLVSFYNNEISEKSEIFDDQFSVERPDGSNFTLKIRSTKLEDSAMYFCAIPQGTIYGYTFGSGTRLTVV.

The sample holds one count of this clone. V usage is TRBV19 and J usage is TRBJ1-2, with a weak D call TRBD1 (6 bases). V lost 3 bases to trimming and J lost 6 bases, with 20 bases between them. This CDR3 spans 16 amino acids. Germline V lookup: CDR1 LNHDA, CDR2 SQIVND (reference sequence). CDR3 bases: TGTGCCAGTAGTATGTCCAGGGGATTAAACCGGAATGGCTACACCTTC. Its protein is CASSMSRGLNRNGYTF.

This sequence joins TRBV18 and TRBJ2-3, with a tentative D call TRBD2 (5 bases). V was cut by 8 bases and J by 2 bases, with 17 bases left in between. The CDR3 consists of 15 residues. CDR1 and CDR2 (germline): KGHSH, LQKENI. The CDR3 DNA is TGTGCCAGCACGCCTCGGAGCGGACCCACAGATACGCAGTATTTT. Translated: CASTPRSGPTDTQYF.

The V gene is TRBV6-1, the J gene TRBJ1-5; a possible D gene is TRBD1 (5 bases). The V end lost 7 bases, the J end lost 1 base, and 14 bases lay between the germline ends. CDR3 length equals 15 residues. CDR1 MNHNS and CDR2 SASEGT come from the germline V gene. The CDR3 spells CASTDTTGSNQPQHF. In DNA form, the CDR3 reads TGTGCCAGCACGGACACCACCGGGAGCAATCAGCCCCAGCATTTT.

The chain joins TRBV5-4 to TRBJ2-1; no clear D gene. V was pared by 5 bases and J by 8 bases, with 8 bases between. There are 11 residues in the CDR3. Germline V gives CDR1 SGHNT, CDR2 YYREEE (reference sequence). CDR3 sequence reads: CASRKVDEQFF. The CDR3 nucleotides read TGTGCCAGCAGGAAGGTGGATGAGCAGTTCTTC.

The rearrangement uses TRBV9 and TRBJ2-5; D possibly uses TRBD1 or TRBD2 (6 bases each). V shed 0 bases and J shed 4 bases, with 13 bases lying between them. Germline CDR1 SGDLS, CDR2 YYNGEE. This CDR3 region has 15 residues. In DNA, the CDR3 is TGTGCCAGCAGCGTAGTGGGGGGCTCTGGAGAGACCCAGTACTTC. It specifies CASSVVGGSGETQYF. Full variable domain (remainder filled in from reference TRBV9 and TRBJ2-5): DSGVTQTPKHLITATGQRVTLRCSPRSGDLSVYWYQQSLDQGLQFLIQYYNGEERAKGNILERFSAQQFPDLHSELNLSSLELGDSALYFCASSVVGGSGETQYFGPGTRLLVL.

This chain links TRBV30 with TRBJ1-6, with D unclear. The V gene's germline CDR1 is GTSNPN and CDR2 SVGIG (reference sequence). The V end lost 2 bases, the J end lost 6 bases, and 11 bases lay between the germline ends. The CDR3 extends over 14 amino acids. The CDR3 protein is CAWSIGPINSPLHF. In nucleotides, the CDR3 is TGTGCCTGGAGTATAGGACCGATTAATTCACCCCTCCACTTT.

The V gene is TRBV29-1, the J gene TRBJ1-1, with D uncertain. Germline CDR1 SQVTM, CDR2 ANQGSEA. V dropped 6 bases and J dropped 9 bases, with 14 bases sitting between them. CDR3 size: 11 residues. The CDR3 is CSVWGGLQAFF. The CDR3 nucleotides read TGCAGCGTCTGGGGAGGGTTACAAGCTTTCTTT.

V gene TRBV11-3 combines with J gene TRBJ2-6, with D unclear. Trimming stripped 5 bases from V and 0 bases from J, with 8 bases between. CDR3 length equals 15 residues. Per germline, CDR1 SGHNT and CDR2 YENEEA. The CDR3 nucleotides read TGTGCCAGCAGCCGTGGAAGCTCTGGGGCCAACGTCCTGACTTTC. It is translated as CASSRGSSGANVLTF.

The sample holds one count of this clone. The chain is built from TRBV29-1 and TRBJ1-2; 10 bases fit TRBD1. Germline values: CDR1 SQVTM, CDR2 ANQGSEA. The V and J ends lost 5 bases and 8 bases, in that order; junction bases with no gene match: 2. CDR3 size: 11 residues. The CDR3 is CSVPGQGGYTF. The CDR3 DNA sequence: TGCAGCGTTCCGGGACAGGGGGGCTACACCTTC.

V is TRBV27 and J is TRBJ2-2; no definite D call. Germline CDR1 and CDR2: MNHEY and SMNVEV (reference sequence). CDR3 length equals 14 residues. Trimming took 5 bases from V and 0 from J, leaving 7 bases between them. The CDR3 region has the DNA TGTGCCAGCAGTCTCAACTCGAACACCGGGGAGCTGTTTTTT. It encodes CASSLNSNTGELFF.

V is TRBV5-1 and J is TRBJ1-1, with TRBD1 as a possible D gene (5 bases). This CDR3 region has 13 residues. Trimming removed 0 bases at V and 6 bases at J, with 9 bases between. The germline CDR1 and CDR2 sequences are SGHRS and YFSETQ. Here the CDR3 DNA reads TGCGCCAGCAGCTTGGAAGCAGGGTCTGAAGCTTTCTTT. Its protein product is CASSLEAGSEAFF.

This chain joins TRBV7-6 and TRBJ1-1, with D tentatively TRBD1 (5 bases). Germline CDR1 SGHVS, CDR2 FNYEAQ. V was clipped by 1 base and J by 4 bases, with 13 bases between them. The CDR3 length is 15 residues. CDR3 region: CASSLGGLGSTEAFF. The CDR3 DNA follows: TGTGCCAGCAGCTTAGGGGGGTTGGGCAGCACTGAAGCTTTCTTT.

The gene calls are TRBV28 and TRBJ1-5; maybe TRBD1 (6 bases). V dropped 5 bases and J dropped 3 bases, with 14 bases sitting between them. The germline V gene encodes CDR1 MDHEN and CDR2 SYDVKM. This CDR3 is built from 15 residues. The CDR3 here is CASSPPGGHNQPQHF. For the CDR3, the DNA is TGTGCCAGCAGTCCCCCGGGGGGCCACAATCAGCCCCAGCATTTT.

This chain uses TRBV6-6 with TRBJ2-1; D call uncertain. V lost 3 bases to trimming and J lost 2 bases, with 11 bases between them. The CDR3 runs to 15 residues. CDR1 is MNHNY, CDR2 SVGAGI, per germline (reference sequence). CDR3 DNA: TGTGCCAGCAGTTATGGCGTCAGTACCTACAATGAGCAGTTCTTC. It specifies CASSYGVSTYNEQFF.

This clone was observed a single time. The J gene is TRBJ2-3, the V gene TRBV5-1; the D call may be TRBD1 or TRBD2 (5 bases each). Per the germline V gene, CDR1 is SGHRS and CDR2 is YFSETQ. This CDR3 is built from 17 residues. V dropped 0 bases and J dropped 0 bases, with 14 bases sitting between them. The DNA of the CDR3 is TGCGCCAGCAGCTTGGGGTATGGGGGACGTAGCACAGATACGCAGTATTTT. It yields the protein CASSLGYGGRSTDTQYF.

The sample holds one count of this clone. The V call is TRBV27, the J call TRBJ1-2; weak D call: TRBD1 (6 bases). Trimming shortened V by 4 bases and J by 5 bases, and 8 bases separated the two germline ends. Germline V gene lookup returns CDR1 MNHEY and CDR2 SMNVEV (reference sequence). This CDR3 has 12 amino acids. CDR3 loop: CASSSQGYGYTF. CDR3 DNA: TGTGCCAGCAGTTCACAGGGTTATGGCTACACCTTC.

The chain is built from TRBV5-4 and TRBJ2-5, with 8 bases matching TRBD1. The CDR3 is 17 amino acids. Germline V lookup: CDR1 SGHNT, CDR2 YYREEE (reference sequence). V shed 2 bases, J shed 7 bases, and the junction held 16 bases outside the gene matches. DNA for the CDR3: TGTGCCAGCAGCTTATTAATCGGACAGGGTGATGTAGGGACCCAGTACTTC. It encodes CASSLLIGQGDVGTQYF.